A selection of T cell receptor beta chains follows, all from one sample in a study of blood T cell repertoires in COVID-19. The data were produced by immunoSEQ multiplex PCR, yet TCRdb's version contains in-frame clones alone and is incomplete. This table has over 50,000 clones, 75% to 90% appearing once. The sample taken for sequencing was peripheral blood. Receptors were obtained from a human donor in a cohort sampled during active COVID-19. Both conserved end residues are part of each CDR3. A D gene is named only where the DNA matches it firmly. Some rows have no size entry. The others give once, few or many, or a class for an expanded clone.

d_call | clone_size | j_call | v_call | cdr3_aa | cdr3_nt
NA | NA | TRBJ1-4 | TRBV5-1 | CASSLGLDDEKLFF | TGCGCCAGCAGCTTGGGACTCGATGATGAAAAACTGTTTTTT
TRBD2 | once | TRBJ2-7 | TRBV7-2 | CASSLAGTTAEQYF | TGTGCCAGCAGCTTAGCCGGGACTACGGCCGAGCAGTACTTC
NA | NA | TRBJ1-1 | TRBV24-1 | CATSDGADTEAFF | TGTGCCACCAGTGATGGGGCAGACACTGAAGCTTTCTTT
TRBD2 | NA | TRBJ2-1 | TRBV7-9 | CASNGVAGDEQFF | TGTGCCAGCAATGGGGTAGCGGGAGATGAGCAGTTCTTC
TRBD2 | NA | TRBJ2-7 | TRBV7-8 | CASSPRTSGNYEQYF | TGTGCCAGCAGCCCCCGGACTAGCGGAAACTACGAGCAGTACTTC
TRBD2 | few | TRBJ2-1 | TRBV4-3 | CASSQDYPGGSYNEQFF | TGCGCCAGCAGCCAAGACTACCCGGGAGGCTCCTACAATGAGCAGTTCTTC
NA | NA | TRBJ2-7 | TRBV3-1/TRBV3-2 | CASSQDVAGYRRSSYEQYF | TGTGCCAGCAGCCAAGACGTGGCGGGATATAGGCGGAGCTCCTACGAGCAGTACTTC
NA | NA | TRBJ2-7 | TRBV2 | CASSFTPDSALSYEQYF | TGTGCCAGCAGCTTTACCCCGGACAGTGCCCTCTCCTACGAGCAGTACTTC
TRBD1 | NA | TRBJ1-5 | TRBV27 | CASSLQGAGGAQHF | TGTGCCAGCAGTTTACAGGGGGCAGGGGGAGCCCAGCATTTT
NA | once | TRBJ1-6 | TRBV10-3 | CAISSLANNSPLHF | TGTGCCATCAGCAGCTTAGCAAATAATTCACCCCTCCACTTT
TRBD2 | once | TRBJ2-2 | TRBV7-2 | CASSLPGLAGDPGELFF | TGTGCCAGCAGCTTACCGGGACTAGCGGGAGACCCCGGGGAGCTGTTTTTT
TRBD1 | NA | TRBJ2-7 | TRBV7-8 | CASSASGQGRYEQYF | TGTGCCAGCAGCGCATCCGGACAGGGGCGCTACGAGCAGTACTTC
TRBD1 | NA | TRBJ2-6 | TRBV5-4 | CASSPGQGNSGANVLTF | TGTGCCAGCAGCCCGGGACAGGGTAACTCTGGGGCCAACGTCCTGACTTTC
TRBD1 | NA | TRBJ2-5 | TRBV5-1 | CASSQPDRDQETQYF | TGCGCCAGCAGCCAGCCCGACAGGGACCAAGAGACCCAGTACTTC
TRBD1 | NA | TRBJ1-1 | TRBV7-3 | CASSLIQGAAEAFF | TGTGCCAGCAGCCTTATACAGGGGGCCGCTGAAGCTTTCTTT
NA | NA | TRBJ2-7 | TRBV7-9 | CASSLEPPAGRGEQYF | TGTGCCAGCAGCTTAGAGCCCCCGGCAGGGCGCGGCGAGCAGTACTTC
NA | once | TRBJ2-6 | TRBV19 | CACRDPSGANVLTF | TGTGCCTGCAGGGATCCCTCTGGGGCCAACGTCCTGACTTTC
NA | NA | TRBJ1-5 | TRBV28 | CASRRGNNQPQHF | TGTGCCTCAAGAAGGGGGAACAATCAGCCCCAGCATTTT
NA | NA | TRBJ2-1 | TRBV15 | CATRNGLYNEQFF | TGTGCCACCAGGAATGGACTTTACAATGAGCAGTTCTTC
NA | NA | TRBJ2-7 | TRBV18 | CASSPPVAPNRDEQYF | TGTGCCAGCTCACCACCGGTGGCACCAAACAGGGACGAGCAGTACTTC
TRBD2 | few | TRBJ2-7 | TRBV11-2 | CASTLTSGSAYEQYF | TGTGCCAGCACTCTAACCAGCGGGAGCGCCTACGAGCAGTACTTC
NA | NA | TRBJ1-1 | TRBV9 | CASSAQSNTEAFF | TGTGCCAGCAGCGCCCAGTCGAACACTGAAGCTTTCTTT
TRBD2 | NA | TRBJ2-7 | TRBV27 | CASRHGLAGGYEQYF | TGTGCCAGCCGTCACGGACTAGCGGGTGGCTACGAGCAGTACTTC
TRBD1 | NA | TRBJ2-7 | TRBV12-3/TRBV12-4 | CASNPTGAYEQYF | TGTGCCAGCAACCCTACAGGGGCCTACGAGCAGTACTTC
NA | NA | TRBJ2-7 | TRBV24-1 | CATSGFCPREQYF | TGTGCCACCAGTGGGTTTTGTCCTAGGGAGCAGTACTTC
TRBD2 | NA | TRBJ2-3 | TRBV14 | CASSRYSGRSTDTQYF | TGTGCCAGCAGTCGGTATAGCGGGAGGTCCACAGATACGCAGTATTTT
NA | NA | TRBJ2-3 | TRBV1 | CTSSSSTRESTDTQYF | TGCACCAGCAGCTCCTCCACGCGGGAGAGCACAGATACGCAGTATTTT
NA | NA | TRBJ2-2 | TRBV21-1 | CASHRRGGELFF | TGTGCCAGCCATCGGCGCGGCGGGGAGCTGTTTTTT
TRBD2 | NA | TRBJ2-7 | TRBV29-1 | CSVEGVREGNSYEQYF | TGCAGCGTTGAAGGGGTACGGGAGGGGAACTCCTACGAGCAGTACTTC
TRBD2 | NA | TRBJ2-1 | TRBV14 | CASSQDRLAGNEQFF | TGTGCCAGCAGCCAGGACCGACTAGCGGGAAATGAGCAGTTCTTC
NA | NA | TRBJ2-3 | TRBV19 | CASSIESTDTQYF | TGTGCCAGTAGTATTGAGAGCACAGATACGCAGTATTTT
NA | NA | TRBJ2-7 | TRBV4-2 | CASSQVPRGEQYF | TGTGCCAGCAGCCAAGTCCCAAGGGGGGAGCAGTACTTC
TRBD1 | NA | TRBJ1-3 | TRBV11-2 | CASSPGQGITSGNTIYF | TGTGCCAGCAGCCCGGGACAGGGGATAACCTCTGGAAACACCATATATTTT
TRBD2 | once | TRBJ2-1 | TRBV3-1/TRBV3-2 | CASSPGLAGAFYNEQFF | TGTGCCAGCAGCCCCGGACTAGCGGGAGCTTTCTACAATGAGCAGTTCTTC
TRBD2 | NA | TRBJ2-7 | TRBV19 | CAVSGTPSYEQYF | TGTGCCGTTAGCGGGACCCCCTCCTACGAGCAGTACTTC
TRBD2 | NA | TRBJ2-1 | TRBV4-1 | CASSPSLAGSSYNEQFF | TGCGCCAGCAGCCCTTCTCTAGCGGGAAGCTCCTACAATGAGCAGTTCTTC